These 18 T cell receptor beta chains came from one sample sequenced in a study of technical replicates of blood from several donors. Data came from immunoSEQ multiplex PCR; TCRdb stores just in-frame clones and leaves some out. The sample contains 55,000 to 75,000 clones, approximately 90% of which appear only once. What was sequenced was T cells isolated from PBMCs. Receptors originate from a human donor in good health.

The chain recombines TRBV27 with TRBJ1-1; D not certain. CDR3 length: 14 amino acids. With 5 bases removed from V and 3 bases from J, the gap between germline ends came to 13 bases. The germline CDR1 and CDR2 sequences are MNHEY and SMNVEV (reference sequence). CDR3 DNA sequence: TGTGCCAGCAGTCGCCCGCAGATCTACACTGAAGCTTTCTTT. Protein product: CASSRPQIYTEAFF.

CDR3 protein: CASSLWGQGKLVQPQHF. The DNA of the CDR3 is TGTGCCAGCAGTTTATGGGGACAGGGGAAGCTTGTCCAGCCCCAGCATTTT. The V and J genes are TRBV27 and TRBJ1-5, with TRBD1 identical over 10 bases. The length of the CDR3 is 17 residues. Trimming at V came to 1 base and at J to 7 bases, leaving 10 bases not matched to a gene. Germline assignment: CDR1 MNHEY and CDR2 SMNVEV (reference sequence).

This chain joins TRBV6-5 and TRBJ1-3; D remains ambiguous. Deletions cut 7 bases from V and 0 bases from J, with 10 bases between. Per the germline V gene, CDR1 is MNHEY and CDR2 is SVGAGI. The CDR3 contains 14 residues. The CDR3 loop is CASTRLLSGNTIYF. The DNA of the CDR3 is TGTGCCAGCACAAGACTGCTCTCTGGAAACACCATATATTTT.

The chain couples TRBV18 to TRBJ1-5; maybe TRBD1 (6 bases). V lost 2 bases to trimming and J lost 2 bases, with 10 bases between them. Germline CDR1 and CDR2: KGHSH and LQKENI. CDR3 length: 15 amino acids. The CDR3 sequence is CASSPKGDGNQPQHF. The CDR3 nucleotides are TGTGCCAGCTCACCAAAGGGGGATGGCAATCAGCCCCAGCATTTT.

This chain connects TRBV25-1 to TRBJ2-1; D ambiguous. Trimming shortened V by 0 bases and J by 8 bases, and 11 bases separated the two germline ends. The CDR3 is made up of 14 amino acids. The germline CDR1 and CDR2 sequences are MGHDK and SYGVNS. The CDR3 sequence: CASSEYSGLYEQFF. The CDR3 nucleotides read TGTGCCAGCAGTGAATATTCGGGTCTGTATGAGCAGTTCTTC.

A single count supports this clone. This chain uses TRBV6-1 with TRBJ1-1; 7 bases line up with TRBD1. The V gene end was trimmed by 3 bases and the J gene end by 1 base; junction bases not matched to a gene: 2. Germline lookup yields CDR1 MNHNS and CDR2 SASEGT. The CDR3 has 14 amino acids. This CDR3 reads CASSDGTANTEAFF. CDR3 DNA: TGTGCCAGCAGTGACGGGACAGCGAACACTGAAGCTTTCTTT.

The chain has TRBV6-4 and TRBJ2-2; D remains unclear. Germline CDR1 and CDR2: MRHNA and SNTAGT. Trimming pared 7 bases from V and 4 bases from J, leaving 7 bases between. The CDR3 has 12 amino acids. In DNA form, the CDR3 reads TGTGCCAGCACAAGCTTCACCGGGGAGCTGTTTTTT. It is translated as CASTSFTGELFF.

This clone occurred once. CDR3 sequence: CAISERQGVKDGYTF. The CDR3, as DNA: TGTGCCATCAGTGAACGACAGGGGGTCAAGGATGGCTACACCTTC. This chain uses TRBV10-3 with TRBJ1-2, with 9 bases that match TRBD1. The V segment lost 3 bases and the J segment 6 bases; nucleotides outside the gene matches: 8. Per germline, CDR1 ENHRY and CDR2 SYGVKD. This CDR3 is built from 15 residues.

The chain combines TRBV10-3 with TRBJ1-1; D perhaps matches TRBD1 (5 bases). Germline CDR1 and CDR2: ENHRY and SYGVKD. The CDR3 loop spans 13 amino acids. Trimming left V 8 bases short and J 8 bases short, with 18 bases between. The CDR3, as DNA: TGTGCCATCGGCGCTTCCCCCGGGGGAGAAGCTTTCTTT. This encodes CAIGASPGGEAFF.

The chain carries TRBV29-1 and TRBJ2-1; D gene ambiguous. The CDR3 is 10 amino acids. The germline V and J ends were trimmed by 6 bases and 8 bases, with 8 bases remaining between them. The germline V gene has CDR1 SQVTM and CDR2 ANQGSEA. The CDR3, as DNA: TGCAGCGTAAAACTCTATGAGCAGTTCTTC. This translates into CSVKLYEQFF.

The V call is TRBV9, the J call TRBJ2-1, with 7 positions matching TRBD2. Losses at the gene ends were 0 bases for V and 9 bases for J; bases not matched to a gene: 3. Germline CDR1 reads SGDLS; CDR2 reads YYNGEE. The CDR3 has 13 amino acids. CDR3 bases: TGTGCCAGCAGCGTAGGCGGGAGACCTGAGCAGTTCTTC. The encoded protein is CASSVGGRPEQFF.

The chain uses TRBV10-2 and TRBJ2-7; D may be TRBD1 (6 bases). This CDR3 has 12 residues. Trimming removed 10 bases from V and 3 bases from J, with 13 bases in between. Germline V gene lookup returns CDR1 WSHSY and CDR2 SAAADI. The chain's CDR3 is CATNGQNYEQYF. Written as DNA, the CDR3 is TGCGCCACCAATGGACAGAACTACGAGCAGTACTTC.

V is TRBV9 and J is TRBJ2-7; 7 bases agree with TRBD2. Germline V gene sequence: CDR1 SGDLS, CDR2 YYNGEE. This CDR3 has 13 amino acids. V dropped 3 bases and J dropped 7; count of bases not matched to a gene: 7. The CDR3 loop is CASSGGRGGEQYF. CDR3 nucleotide sequence: TGTGCCAGCAGCGGGGGGAGGGGAGGGGAGCAGTACTTC.

The rearrangement joins TRBV7-9 to TRBJ1-1, with 8 positions matching TRBD1. The CDR3 extends over 15 amino acids. The germline CDR1 and CDR2 sequences are SEHNR and FQNEAQ (reference sequence). J was trimmed by 2 bases and V by 2 bases; bases with no gene match: 4. The DNA of the CDR3 is TGTGCCAGCAGCTTACGGGACAGGACAAACACTGAAGCTTTCTTT. This gives the protein CASSLRDRTNTEAFF.

The gene calls are TRBV10-3 and TRBJ2-7; 9 bases map to TRBD2. This CDR3 comprises 13 residues. V lost 10 bases to trimming and J lost 1 base; unmatched junction nucleotides: 5. CDR1 ENHRY and CDR2 SYGVKD come from the germline V gene. CDR3 sequence reads: CATLAGASYEQYF. Here the CDR3 DNA reads TGTGCCACCTTAGCGGGAGCATCCTACGAGCAGTACTTC.

This chain connects TRBV7-9 to TRBJ1-1; perhaps TRBD1 as D (5 bases). The V and J ends lost 5 bases and 10 bases respectively, with 11 bases between them. The V gene's germline CDR1 is SEHNR and CDR2 FQNEAQ (reference sequence). The CDR3 totals 11 residues. The CDR3 protein is CASSLVGGAFF. The CDR3 nucleotides read TGTGCCAGCAGCCTTGTCGGGGGAGCTTTCTTT. The variable domain in full, with the rest retrieved from reference TRBV7-9 and TRBJ1-1, is DTGVSQNPRHKITKRGQNVTFRCDPISEHNRLYWYRQTLGQGPEFLTYFQNEAQLEKSRLLSDRFSAERPKGSFSTLEIQRTEQGDSAMYLCASSLVGGAFFGQGTRLTVV.

The V call is TRBV18, the J call TRBJ2-5; D gene ambiguous. V was pared by 2 bases and J by 4 bases, with 5 bases between. The length of the CDR3 is 12 residues. The germline V gene has CDR1 KGHSH and CDR2 LQKENI. In DNA, the CDR3 is TGTGCCAGCTCACCAGTAGCAGAGACCCAGTACTTC. Encoded protein: CASSPVAETQYF.

This clone was found once. V and J are TRBV19 and TRBJ1-2; 7 bases line up with TRBD1. Germline V gene lookup returns CDR1 LNHDA and CDR2 SQIVND (reference sequence). The ends lost 10 bases at V and 4 bases at J; junction bases unmatched: 6. This CDR3 is built from 12 residues. The CDR3 spells CAITDRAYGYTF. The CDR3 DNA sequence: TGTGCCATTACCGACAGGGCCTATGGCTACACCTTC.